Listed below are T cell receptor beta chains from one sample, sequenced in a study of T cells in Graves' hyperthyroidism and ophthalmopathy. Each CDR3 protein is one row after TCRdb ran MiXCR on the multiplex PCR reads. The sample lists 370,000 or so distinct CDR3 sequences; just under 25% were seen once. What was sequenced was blood. These receptors originate from a man in his fifties or sixties with Graves' hyperthyroidism. The CDR3 runs from the conserved cysteine through the conserved F or W. The D gene is left open where the match is weak. Some rows have no size entry. The others give once, few or many, or a class for an expanded clone.

clone size	V gene	D gene	J gene	CDR3 DNA	CDR3 protein
few	TRBV2	NA	TRBJ1-2	TGTGCCAGCAGTGAGTTTAGGACTGACTATGGCTACACCTTC	CASSEFRTDYGYTF
few	TRBV30	NA	TRBJ2-5	TGTGCCTGGAGTTTAACGGCGGGAAGGTATCAGTACTTC	CAWSLTAGRYQYF
NA	TRBV7-9	TRBD1	TRBJ1-2	TGTGCCAGCAGTCTGGACAGGGGTGGATATGGCTACACCTTC	CASSLDRGGYGYTF
NA	TRBV7-9	TRBD1	TRBJ1-1	TGTGCCAGCAGCTCCCGGGGGACAGGGAACACTGAAGCTTTCTTT	CASSSRGTGNTEAFF
many	TRBV6-1	NA	TRBJ1-1	TGTGCCAGCAACGGTGGGCGGAACACTGAAGCTTTCTTT	CASNGGRNTEAFF
many	TRBV28	NA	TRBJ2-1	TGTGCCAGCAGTAGGGGTACTGAGCAGTTCTTC	CASSRGTEQFF
NA	TRBV29-1	NA	TRBJ1-1	TGCAGCCACCTTTGGGGTGCCGAAGCTTTCTTT	CSHLWGAEAFF
NA	TRBV6-1	TRBD1	TRBJ1-2	TGTGCCAGCAGTGGACAGGGGGCTAACTATGGCTACACCTTC	CASSGQGANYGYTF
NA	TRBV19	NA	TRBJ1-1	TGTGCCAGTTTACTAGGCGGCAGCGCTGAAGCTTTCTTT	CASLLGGSAEAFF
many	TRBV28	NA	TRBJ2-7	TGTGCCAGCAGTCGATACCAGGAGCAGTACTTC	CASSRYQEQYF
NA	TRBV6-1	NA	TRBJ2-3	TGTGCCACCAACCTAGAGGCTGGCACAGATACGCAGTATTTT	CATNLEAGTDTQYF
NA	TRBV6-1	NA	TRBJ1-1	TGTGCCAGCAGGTCTTGGGGTGGAGTGGCGGCTGAAGCTTTCTTT	CASRSWGGVAAEAFF
many	TRBV20-1	TRBD2	TRBJ2-7	TGCAGTGCTAGCGGGAGGGGTTACGAGCAGTACTTC	CSASGRGYEQYF
NA	TRBV10-3	NA	TRBJ1-4	TGTGCCATCAGTGCCTTAGATGAAAAACTGTTTTTT	CAISALDEKLFF
few	TRBV7-2	TRBD2	TRBJ2-7	TGTGCCAGCAGCTTTAGCGGGAGGTACGAGCAGTACTTC	CASSFSGRYEQYF
NA	TRBV7-3	NA	TRBJ1-3	TGTGCCAGCAGCTTAGGGACTGTTAGCTCTGGAAACACCATATATTTT	CASSLGTVSSGNTIYF
many	TRBV12-3/TRBV12-4	NA	TRBJ2-7	TGTGCCAGCAGTTTACGGGGGGCTCTTCGGGGCGAGCAGTACTTC	CASSLRGALRGEQYF
few	TRBV25-1	NA	TRBJ2-1	TGTGCCAGCAGTGATCCCGGGGGCAGCGGGCCCTACAATGAGCAGTTCTTC	CASSDPGGSGPYNEQFF
NA	TRBV9	TRBD2	TRBJ2-1	TGTGCCAGCAGCCCACAATTAGCGGGAGGGTACAATGAGCAGTTCTTC	CASSPQLAGGYNEQFF
NA	TRBV11-3	TRBD2	TRBJ2-7	TGTGCCAGCAGCTTAGGCCGCGGGAGTGGCTACGAGCAGTACTTC	CASSLGRGSGYEQYF
few	TRBV6-2/TRBV6-3	NA	TRBJ1-4	TGTGCCAGCAGTTACTCCAGTACTCTCGAGGGAGAAAAACTGTTTTTT	CASSYSSTLEGEKLFF
few	TRBV6-1	NA	TRBJ2-7	TGTGCCAGTCGTAGCAGGGTTCCAGAGCAGTACTTC	CASRSRVPEQYF
many	TRBV7-2	TRBD1	TRBJ2-1	TGTGCCAGCAGCTTGGCCGGGACAGCCTACAATGAGCAGTTCTTC	CASSLAGTAYNEQFF
few	TRBV20-1	NA	TRBJ1-1	TGCAGTGCTCAGACACCTGACACTGAAGCTTTCTTT	CSAQTPDTEAFF
few	TRBV30	NA	TRBJ1-1	TGTGCCTGGTTGGGGGACACTGAAGCTTTCTTT	CAWLGDTEAFF
NA	TRBV10-2	TRBD1	TRBJ1-1	TGCGCCAGCACGATCCGGACAGGGAACACTGAAGCTTTCTTT	CASTIRTGNTEAFF
NA	TRBV5-1	TRBD1	TRBJ2-4	TGCGCCAGCAGCCCGGCCCTGGGACAGGGTTCCTCCAAAAACATTCAGTACTTC	CASSPALGQGSSKNIQYF
few	TRBV6-1	TRBD1	TRBJ1-6	TGTGCCAGCAGTGGAGAGACAGGGTTCCACTTTCGTAATTCACCCCTCCACTTT	CASSGETGFHFRNSPLHF
few	TRBV5-1	NA	TRBJ2-2	TGCGCCAGTAAAGAATCGGCAGCGAACACCGGGGAGCTGTTTTTT	CASKESAANTGELFF
few	TRBV27	TRBD1	TRBJ2-2	TGTGCCAGCAGCTTCGACAGGGGAAGAAACGGGGAGCTGTTTTTT	CASSFDRGRNGELFF
NA	TRBV9	TRBD2	TRBJ2-2	TGTGCCAGCAGCGCTACGACTAGCGGGAACACCGGGGAGCTGTTTTTT	CASSATTSGNTGELFF
many	TRBV28	NA	TRBJ1-2	TGTGCCAGCAGTTCTCCAGGGTTCGGCTACACCTTC	CASSSPGFGYTF
few	TRBV20-1	TRBD2	TRBJ2-1	TGCAGCCTCCTAGCGGGAGTTGTGGGTGAGCAGTTCTTC	CSLLAGVVGEQFF
NA	TRBV12-3/TRBV12-4	NA	TRBJ1-2	TGTGCCAGCAGTCTCGGCGGAGGGCGAGCTAACTATGGCTACACCTTC	CASSLGGGRANYGYTF
NA	TRBV12-3/TRBV12-4	TRBD2	TRBJ2-2	TGTGCCACTTCCGCGGGGGCCGGGGAGCTGTTTTTT	CATSAGAGELFF
NA	TRBV28	NA	TRBJ2-2	TGTGCCAGCAGTGCTTCGGGTGGACCCGGGGAGCTGTTTTTT	CASSASGGPGELFF
few	TRBV27	TRBD1	TRBJ2-5	TGTGCCAGCAGTCCCGACAGGGGGGGAGAGACCCAGTACTTC	CASSPDRGGETQYF
NA	TRBV19	NA	TRBJ1-4	TGTGCCAGTAGTCCCTGGGGACTTAATGAAAAACTGTTTTTT	CASSPWGLNEKLFF
NA	TRBV18	TRBD1	TRBJ2-1	TGTGCCAGCTCACTAGTAACCGGGACAGGGGTCGCTGAGCAGTTCTTC	CASSLVTGTGVAEQFF
few	TRBV9	NA	TRBJ2-3	TGTGCCAGCAGCGTAGTGGGGATAGGAGCAGATACGCAGTATTTT	CASSVVGIGADTQYF
few	TRBV6-2/TRBV6-3	NA	TRBJ1-1	TGTGCCAGCAGATCAGGAACATGGACTGAAGCTTTCTTT	CASRSGTWTEAFF
NA	TRBV12-3/TRBV12-4	NA	TRBJ2-5	TGTGCCAGCAGTTGGGCCTCAGCCCCAGAGACCCAGTACTTC	CASSWASAPETQYF
many	TRBV7-9	NA	TRBJ2-5	TGTGCCAGCAGCTTTGGAGGGCCTCATTTAGGAGAGACCCAGTACTTC	CASSFGGPHLGETQYF
many	TRBV12-3/TRBV12-4	NA	TRBJ1-2	TGTGCCAGCAGTAGAGGGGTTTCTGGCTACACCTTC	CASSRGVSGYTF
many	TRBV6-1	NA	TRBJ2-7	TGTGCCAGCAGTTCCGGACTCCTCTGGCAATACGAGCAGTACTTC	CASSSGLLWQYEQYF
NA	TRBV20-1	TRBD2	TRBJ2-5	TGCAGTGCGATAGGGACTAGCGGGACGGAGACCCAGTACTTC	CSAIGTSGTETQYF
few	TRBV19	TRBD2	TRBJ2-3	TGTGCCAGTAGTTTTCCCGCTAGCGGAAACACAGATACGCAGTATTTT	CASSFPASGNTDTQYF
few	TRBV28	NA	TRBJ1-2	TGTGCCAGCAGTTCGCTCTTGACAGAAGGTGGCTACACCTTC	CASSSLLTEGGYTF
NA	TRBV12-3/TRBV12-4	NA	TRBJ2-1	TGTGCCAGCAGTTTAATAGGGACCTCTTACAATGAGCAGTTCTTC	CASSLIGTSYNEQFF
many	TRBV28	NA	TRBJ2-7	TGTGCCAGCAGTTCGAGTACCTACGAGCAGTACTTC	CASSSSTYEQYF
few	TRBV3-1	NA	TRBJ1-2	TGTGCCAGCAGTCCAGAGCCTAACTATGGCTACACCTTC	CASSPEPNYGYTF
many	TRBV12-3/TRBV12-4	NA	TRBJ2-7	TGTGCCAGCAGTCCTCCGGGCCGGGGGCGCGAGCAGTACTTC	CASSPPGRGREQYF
few	TRBV12-3/TRBV12-4	NA	TRBJ1-1	TGTGCCAGCAGCATGGCGGAGAGGATGAACACTGAAGCTTTCTTT	CASSMAERMNTEAFF